This T cell receptor (beta chain) was identified in a study of T-cell reconstitution after alpha-beta-depleted transplantation in children. V lost 0 bases and J lost 0; bases outside the gene matches: 3. CDR1 is ENHRY and CDR2 is SYGVKD in the germline V gene. The CDR3 contains 16 residues. Preparing the TCRbeta library involved the use of unique molecular identifiers. TCRdb itself ran the PCR reads through MiXCR, one entry per CDR3 protein. This table has hundreds of thousands of distinct CDR3 sequences, roughly 17% appearing once. This clonotype showed up many times. The material was PBMCs from the stem cell graft donor, obtained from the stem cell graft. This chain uses TRBV10-3 with TRBJ2-5, with 8 bases matching TRBD2. The receptor comes from a human donor who donated a stem cell graft to a child with acute myeloid leukemia. CDR3 nucleotides: TGTGCCATCAGTGAGTCCAGCGGGGGATACCAAGAGACCCAGTACTTC. This translates into CAISESSGGYQETQYF.